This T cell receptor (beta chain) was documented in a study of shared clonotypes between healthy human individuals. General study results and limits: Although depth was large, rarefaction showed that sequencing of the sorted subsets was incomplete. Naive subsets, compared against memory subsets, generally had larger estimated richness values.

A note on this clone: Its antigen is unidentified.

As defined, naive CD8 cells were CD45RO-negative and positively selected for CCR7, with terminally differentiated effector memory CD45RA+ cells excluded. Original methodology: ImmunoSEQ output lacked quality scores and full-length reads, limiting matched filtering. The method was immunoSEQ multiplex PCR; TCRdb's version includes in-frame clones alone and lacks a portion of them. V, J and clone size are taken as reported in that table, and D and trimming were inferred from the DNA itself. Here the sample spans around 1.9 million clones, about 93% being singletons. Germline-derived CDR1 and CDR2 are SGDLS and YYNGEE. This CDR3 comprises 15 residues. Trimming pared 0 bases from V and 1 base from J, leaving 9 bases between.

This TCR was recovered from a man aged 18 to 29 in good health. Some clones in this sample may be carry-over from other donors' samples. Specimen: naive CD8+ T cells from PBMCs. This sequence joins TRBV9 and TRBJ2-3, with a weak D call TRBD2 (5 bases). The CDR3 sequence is CASSVANGGTDTQYF. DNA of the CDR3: TGTGCCAGCAGCGTAGCTAACGGGGGCACAGATACGCAGTATTTT.